Below are 28 T cell receptor beta chains sequenced from a single sample in a study of T cell repertoires in cytomegalovirus infection. Using its own MiXCR run on the reads, TCRdb lists one record per CDR3 protein. Of approximately 700,000 distinct CDR3 sequences listed, less than 40% are singletons. Sample: PBMCs. These receptors were obtained from a human donor in good health (CMV status not recorded). Some clones in this sample may be carry-over from other donors' samples.

The sample holds one count of this clonotype. This sequence joins TRBV3-1 and TRBJ2-5, with 10 positions matching TRBD1. This CDR3 is built from 15 residues. Per the germline V gene, CDR1 is LGHDT and CDR2 is YNNKEL (reference sequence). Trimming at V came to 3 bases and at J to 5 bases, leaving 6 bases not matched to a gene. The CDR3 sequence: CASSHDRGLRETQYF. The CDR3 nucleotides read TGTGCCAGCAGCCATGACAGGGGGCTACGGGAGACCCAGTACTTC.

The chain uses TRBV3-1 and TRBJ2-1, with TRBD1 as a possible D gene (6 bases). Germline lookup yields CDR1 LGHDT and CDR2 YNNKEL (reference sequence). The CDR3 has 15 amino acids. Trimming stripped 8 bases from V and 6 bases from J, with 20 bases between. The CDR3 DNA follows: TGTGCCAGCGGACATAGGGGGAGCCCCATCAATGAGCAGTTCTTC. Protein sequence: CASGHRGSPINEQFF.

Details on this clonotype: A much larger clone lies one base from this, so it may be a read error. This rearrangement joins TRBV7-2 to TRBJ2-7; 7 bases agree with TRBD2. Germline values: CDR1 SGHTA, CDR2 FQGNSA. The V segment lost 1 base and the J segment 3 bases; nucleotides outside the gene matches: 3. There are 14 residues in the CDR3. Written as DNA, the CDR3 is TGTGCCAGCAGCTTAGTGGCTAGCGGCTACGAGCAGTACTTC. Its protein product is CASSLVASGYEQYF.

This clonotype has just a few counts. V usage is TRBV7-6 and J usage is TRBJ2-1; D gene uncertain. Germline V gene data show CDR1 as SGHVS and CDR2 as FNYEAQ. The CDR3 length is 13 residues. The germline V and J ends were trimmed by 2 bases and 6 bases, with 8 bases remaining between them. DNA for the CDR3: TGTGCCAGCAGCTTAAGGGTCCTCAATGAGCAGTTCTTC. Its translation: CASSLRVLNEQFF. Combining the CDR3 with reference TRBV7-6 and TRBJ2-1 gives the whole variable domain GAGVSQSPRYKVTKRGQDVALRCDPISGHVSLYWYRQALGQGPEFLTYFNYEAQQDKSGLPNDRFSAERPEGSISTLTIQRTEQRDSAMYRCASSLRVLNEQFFGPGTRLTVL.

This clonotype was seen a few times. The chain uses TRBV27 and TRBJ1-5; 8 nucleotides agree with TRBD1. Germline assignment: CDR1 MNHEY and CDR2 SMNVEV (reference sequence). With 5 bases clipped from V and 4 bases from J, the junction kept 10 bases outside the gene matches. This CDR3 spans 16 amino acids. The CDR3 reads CASSPSTGDLNQPQHF. The CDR3 region has the DNA TGTGCCAGCAGTCCTTCGACAGGGGACCTAAATCAGCCCCAGCATTTT.

This chain links TRBV18 with TRBJ2-2; D not resolved. V lost 3 bases, J lost 1 base, and 12 bases lay in between. CDR1 and CDR2 (germline): KGHSH, LQKENI. The CDR3 is 16 amino acids. DNA for the CDR3: TGTGCCAGCTCACCCCCCTCGCGGCTGAACACCGGGGAGCTGTTTTTT. Amino acids: CASSPPSRLNTGELFF.

The V and J genes are TRBV6-6 and TRBJ1-2; maybe TRBD1 (6 bases). Between the trimmed V and J ends, which lost 7 bases and 5 bases, there was a span of 23 bases. Germline V gene sequence: CDR1 MNHNY, CDR2 SVGAGI (reference sequence). The CDR3 spans 16 residues. CDR3 protein: CASTSGDGRDGYGYTF. CDR3 nucleotide sequence: TGTGCCAGCACCTCAGGGGACGGCAGGGATGGGTATGGCTACACCTTC.

V gene TRBV12-3 or TRBV12-4 combines with J gene TRBJ2-7, with D perhaps matching TRBD1 (6 bases). This CDR3 has 13 residues. With 6 bases removed from V and 1 base from J, the gap between germline ends came to 10 bases. The CDR3 loop reads CASSGTLSYEQYF. In DNA, the CDR3 is TGTGCCAGCAGCGGGACACTTTCCTACGAGCAGTACTTC.

A few counts support this clonotype. V is TRBV12-3 or TRBV12-4 and J is TRBJ1-2, with TRBD1 as a possible D gene (6 bases). The V and J ends lost 2 bases and 8 bases respectively, with 15 bases between them. This CDR3 comprises 14 residues. The CDR3 DNA reads TGTGCCAGCAGTTTAACGAACCAGGGGATCGGCTACACCTTC. It translates to CASSLTNQGIGYTF.

This clonotype has at least ten counts. The CDR3 protein is CASSSSGMPTYEQYF. In DNA, the CDR3 is TGTGCCAGCAGCTCTAGCGGGATGCCAACCTACGAGCAGTACTTC. The chain combines TRBV7-2 with TRBJ2-7, with 9 bases fitting TRBD2. The J segment lost 2 bases and the V segment lost 4 bases, leaving 6 bases of the junction unmatched. From germline, CDR1 is SGHTA and CDR2 FQGNSA. The CDR3 is 15 amino acids. Looking up the rest from reference TRBV7-2 and TRBJ2-7 gives the full variable domain: GAGVSQSPSNKVTEKGKDVELRCDPISGHTALYWYRQSLGQGLEFLIYFQGNSAPDKSGLPSDRFSAERTGGSVSTLTIQRTQQEDSAVYLCASSSSGMPTYEQYFGPGTRLTVT.

V is TRBV3-1 and J is TRBJ2-2; TRBD2 aligns across 14 bases. Trimming removed 2 bases from V and 6 bases from J; junction bases left unmatched: 14. CDR3 size: 20 residues. Germline V gives CDR1 LGHDT, CDR2 YNNKEL (reference sequence). The CDR3 region is CASSQQPGLAGVKGPGELFF. CDR3 bases: TGTGCCAGCAGCCAACAACCGGGACTAGCGGGAGTCAAAGGCCCCGGGGAGCTGTTTTTT.

This clonotype has more than one count but fewer than ten. The chain recombines TRBV28 with TRBJ2-7, with 7 bases lining up with TRBD1. This CDR3 region has 14 residues. Germline values: CDR1 MDHEN, CDR2 SYDVKM. The junction had 11 bases not matched to a gene; V was cut back by 5 bases and J by 7 bases. The CDR3 here is CASSPGHRGREQYF. CDR3 in DNA: TGTGCCAGCAGTCCGGGCCACAGGGGCAGAGAGCAGTACTTC.

This clonotype was recorded a few times. The gene calls are TRBV6-1 and TRBJ2-7; 9 nucleotides agree with TRBD2. V trimming: 7 bases; J trimming: 4 bases; junction bases outside the gene matches: 2. The CDR3 runs 12 residues. Germline CDR1 MNHNS, CDR2 SASEGT. CDR3 sequence reads: CASTTSGYEQYF. In nucleotides, the CDR3 is TGTGCCAGCACGACTAGCGGATACGAGCAGTACTTC.

On this clonotype: This may be a read error, as it is one base from a much larger clone. The CDR3: CASSVNREGYTF. As DNA, the CDR3 is TGTGCCAGCAGCGTAAACAGGGAAGGCTACACCTTC. The J gene is TRBJ1-2, the V gene TRBV7-8; maybe TRBD1 (6 bases). The length of the CDR3 is 12 residues. Germline CDR1 reads SGHVS; CDR2 reads FQNEAQ. Trimming shortened V by 5 bases and J by 8 bases, and 12 bases separated the two germline ends.

The chain carries TRBV6-1 and TRBJ2-7, with 8 bases fitting TRBD2. J lost 2 bases, V lost 6 bases, and 12 bases had no gene match. Germline loops: CDR1 MNHNS, CDR2 SASEGT. The CDR3 consists of 16 residues. CDR3 sequence: CASRSGGAGGTYEQYF. The DNA of the CDR3 is TGTGCCAGCAGGTCCGGGGGGGCAGGAGGAACCTACGAGCAGTACTTC.

This clonotype has only a few counts. The chain couples TRBV11-2 to TRBJ2-5; either TRBD1 or TRBD2 may supply D (5 bases each). Germline loops: CDR1 SGHAT, CDR2 FQNNGV. Deletions cut 5 bases from V and 5 bases from J, with 15 bases between. The CDR3 has 14 residues. For the CDR3, the DNA is TGTGCCAGCAGCAAGGGGACCGTGGGGGAGACCCAGTACTTC. Protein sequence: CASSKGTVGETQYF.

This clonotype was recorded many times. V is TRBV7-8 and J is TRBJ1-6, with 9 nucleotides matching TRBD1. Germline CDR1 SGHVS, CDR2 FQNEAQ. The V gene end was trimmed by 5 bases and the J gene end by 9 bases; junction bases not matched to a gene: 11. The CDR3 runs 16 residues. CDR3 bases: TGTGCCAGCAGCGCCGACAGGGGGTTTTTAAGTTCACCCCTCCACTTT. It encodes CASSADRGFLSSPLHF.

The J gene is TRBJ1-2, the V gene TRBV14; D gene ambiguous. Per the germline V gene, CDR1 is SGHDN and CDR2 is FVKESK. Between the trimmed V and J ends, which lost 1 base and 2 bases, there was a span of 14 bases. CDR3 length: 16 amino acids. The CDR3 DNA is TGTGCCAGCAGCCAAGGGGGTCGGGGTGCAAACTATGGCTACACCTTC. Protein product: CASSQGGRGANYGYTF.

This clonotype was seen only a few times. This chain connects TRBV24-1 to TRBJ1-5; D gene unclear. Looked up from germline, CDR1 is KGHDR and CDR2 is SFDVKD. There are 13 residues in the CDR3. V lost 5 bases to trimming and J lost 3 bases, with 7 bases between them. Here the CDR3 reads CATSAEFNQPQHF. CDR3 coding DNA: TGTGCCACCAGTGCAGAGTTCAATCAGCCCCAGCATTTT.

This clonotype was seen more than once but under ten times. The genes are TRBV5-4 and TRBJ2-5; 11 nucleotides agree with TRBD1. J gave up 2 bases and V 4 bases, and 10 bases lay outside the gene matches. The CDR3 runs to 17 residues. Per the germline V gene, CDR1 is SGHNT and CDR2 is YYREEE (reference sequence). CDR3 DNA sequence: TGTGCCAGCAGCACCGCTCTGGGGACAGGGGGACAAGAGACCCAGTACTTC. This translates into CASSTALGTGGQETQYF.

V gene TRBV18 combines with J gene TRBJ2-1, with D uncertain. CDR3 length: 16 amino acids. V lost 3 bases to trimming and J lost 6 bases, with 18 bases between them. CDR1 is KGHSH and CDR2 is LQKENI in the germline V gene. The CDR3 coding sequence is TGTGCCAGCTCACCCCGGGCTATAGGTTCCCCCAATGAGCAGTTCTTC. This codes for CASSPRAIGSPNEQFF.

V is TRBV11-2 and J is TRBJ1-5; TRBD1 matches 9 bases. Trimming took 5 bases from V and 4 from J; bases not matched to a gene: 6. Germline values: CDR1 SGHAT, CDR2 FQNNGV. CDR3 length: 15 amino acids. CDR3 in DNA: TGTGCCAGCAGCCATCGGACAGGGGTTAATCAGCCCCAGCATTTT. It translates to CASSHRTGVNQPQHF.

As to this clonotype: The germline gene is not matched at one end of the junction; a read error may be the cause. The J gene is TRBJ2-7, the V gene TRBV4-1; 11 nucleotides agree with TRBD2. CDR3 length: 15 amino acids. The germline V gene encodes CDR1 MGHRA and CDR2 YSYEKL. The chain's CDR3 is CASSPNLAGGYEQYF. CDR3 sequence (DNA): TGTGCCAGCAGCCCCAACCTAGCGGGAGGTTACGAGCAGTACTTC.

This sequence joins TRBV5-1 and TRBJ1-1, with 8 bases identical to TRBD1. The CDR3 spans 15 residues. J gave up 11 bases and V 3 bases, and 15 bases lay outside the gene matches. The germline CDR1 and CDR2 sequences are SGHRS and YFSETQ. The CDR3 here is CASSSLNMDRVGAFF. CDR3 bases: TGCGCCAGCAGCTCCTTAAACATGGACAGGGTCGGGGCTTTCTTT.

In this sample, this clonotype turned up a few times. The rearrangement joins TRBV27 to TRBJ1-5; D is unresolved. The CDR3 spans 14 residues. Germline CDR1 is MNHEY and CDR2 is SMNVEV (reference sequence). Deletions cut 1 base from V and 2 bases from J, with 6 bases between. The CDR3 coding sequence is TGTGCCAGCAGTTTATTTGGGCGCAATCAGCCCCAGCATTTT. This codes for CASSLFGRNQPQHF.

The J gene is TRBJ2-1, the V gene TRBV29-1; 9 nucleotides agree with TRBD2. With V trimmed by 4 bases and J by 11 bases, 3 bases remained unmatched. This CDR3 region has 11 residues. Germline values: CDR1 SQVTM, CDR2 ANQGSEA. CDR3 in amino acids: CSVGLAGKQFF. As DNA, the CDR3 is TGCAGCGTTGGTCTAGCGGGAAAGCAGTTCTTC.

The chain couples TRBV20-1 to TRBJ2-1, with no clear D. This CDR3 is built from 14 residues. V dropped 0 bases and J dropped 0 bases, with 6 bases sitting between them. Germline CDR1 is DFQATT and CDR2 is SNEGSKA (reference sequence). CDR3: CSARDASSYNEQFF. CDR3 sequence (DNA): TGCAGTGCTAGAGATGCGAGCTCCTACAATGAGCAGTTCTTC.

This clonotype was counted only a few times. The chain is built from TRBV6-5 and TRBJ1-5; 11 bases match TRBD1. Germline-derived CDR1 and CDR2 are MNHEY and SVGAGI. The CDR3 totals 16 residues. Unmatched junction bases numbered 10, after V lost 6 bases and J lost 6 bases. The chain's CDR3 is CASRAPGQGEGQPQHF. CDR3 in DNA: TGTGCCAGCAGAGCCCCGGGACAGGGGGAGGGTCAGCCCCAGCATTTT.